These 31 T cell receptor beta chains originate from one sample sequenced in a study of blood T cell repertoires in COVID-19. Using immunoSEQ multiplex PCR, the repertoire was profiled, and TCRdb retains in-frame clones only, with some absent. Among approximately 270,000 clones, approximately 89% were seen once, and the ten largest hold more than 1.5%. Sequencing was performed on PBMCs or T cells enriched from blood (not recorded which). The source is a woman aged 55-70 years who had recovered from COVID-19.

The CDR3 nucleotides read TGTGCCAGCAGCTTATCGGGACAGAGTAACTATGGCTACACCTTC. This codes for CASSLSGQSNYGYTF. The V call is TRBV5-8, the J call TRBJ1-2, with 7 bases matching TRBD1. The germline CDR1 and CDR2 sequences are SGHTS and YDEGEE. This CDR3 has 15 amino acids. Trimming took 2 bases from V and 1 from J; bases not matched to a gene: 5.

V and J are TRBV10-2 and TRBJ1-1; a possible D gene is TRBD1 (5 bases). Looked up from germline, CDR1 is WSHSY and CDR2 is SAAADI. This CDR3 comprises 16 residues. V was cut by 4 bases and J by 1 base, with 16 bases left in between. The CDR3 DNA is TGCGCCAGCAGTGGCCCCTGGGGGGGACCGAACACTGAAGCTTTCTTT. This encodes CASSGPWGGPNTEAFF.

Concerning this clone: The junction shows a germline mismatch at one end, possibly a read error. The rearrangement links TRBV7-7 to TRBJ2-1; the match to TRBD2 covers 8 bases. Per germline, CDR1 SSHAT and CDR2 FNYEAQ (reference sequence). The CDR3 length is 17 residues. The chain's CDR3 is CASSPRGGPNSYNEQFF. DNA for the CDR3: TGTGCTAGCAGCCCTCGGGGGGGGCCAAATTCCTACAATGAGCAGTTCTTC.

This chain connects TRBV7-2 to TRBJ2-5, with 10 bases lining up with TRBD1. The V gene's germline CDR1 is SGHTA and CDR2 FQGNSA. CDR3 length: 14 residues. J was trimmed by 5 bases and V by 5 bases; bases with no gene match: 5. In DNA form, the CDR3 reads TGTGCCAGCAGCGATGACAGGGGGCGGGAGACCCAGTACTTC. Protein: CASSDDRGRETQYF.

This clone turned up a few times. The chain uses TRBV28 and TRBJ1-1; the match to TRBD1 covers 7 bases. The CDR3 extends over 12 amino acids. Trimming took 0 bases from V and 8 from J; bases not matched to a gene: 0. Germline V gene lookup returns CDR1 MDHEN and CDR2 SYDVKM. CDR3 region: CASSLWTGEAFF. As DNA, the CDR3 is TGTGCCAGCAGTTTATGGACAGGGGAAGCTTTCTTT.

The chain recombines TRBV4-2 with TRBJ1-1, with 10 bases matching TRBD1. Germline values: CDR1 LGHNA, CDR2 YNFKEQ. The trim removed 4 bases at V and 12 bases at J, leaving 14 bases unmatched. The CDR3 covers 15 residues. The CDR3 DNA follows: TGTGCCAGCAGCCGCCCCGGGACAGGGGCTGCTAGGACTTTCTTT. Its protein product is CASSRPGTGAARTFF.

This chain joins TRBV10-1 and TRBJ2-3, with 10 positions matching TRBD2. This CDR3 comprises 14 residues. The V and J ends lost 5 bases and 5 bases, in that order; junction bases with no gene match: 4. Germline V gene data show CDR1 as WNHNN and CDR2 as SYGVQD (reference sequence). CDR3 nucleotide sequence: TGCGCCAGCAGTAGCGGGGGGGCCGGAGATACGCAGTATTTT. The encoded protein is CASSSGGAGDTQYF.

The chain employs TRBV10-3 and TRBJ1-5, with 7 bases fitting TRBD1. There are 14 residues in the CDR3. CDR1 and CDR2 (germline): ENHRY, SYGVKD. The V gene end was trimmed by 7 bases and the J gene end by 7 bases; junction bases not matched to a gene: 10. The DNA of the CDR3 is TGTGCCATCACCCCTAATGGACAGGCCCAGCCCCAGCATTTT. It is translated as CAITPNGQAQPQHF.

The rearrangement uses TRBV30 and TRBJ1-2; tentative D call: TRBD1 (5 bases). V shed 4 bases and J shed 4 bases, with 13 bases lying between them. Germline values: CDR1 GTSNPN, CDR2 SVGIG (reference sequence). The CDR3 runs to 13 residues. The CDR3: CAWKGMSLYGYTF. The CDR3, as DNA: TGTGCCTGGAAGGGGATGTCTCTCTATGGCTACACCTTC.

The CDR3 nucleotides read TGTGCCACCCTAGCACAGGGTCCGGGGTCACCCCTCCACTTT. Translation gives CATLAQGPGSPLHF. This rearrangement joins TRBV10-3 to TRBJ1-6, with D perhaps TRBD1 (6 bases). Germline CDR1 ENHRY, CDR2 SYGVKD. The CDR3 has 14 residues. V gave up 10 bases and J gave up 10 bases, with 20 bases separating them.

The V and J genes are TRBV5-1 and TRBJ2-7, with D possibly being TRBD2 (6 bases). The CDR3 contains 15 residues. Germline-derived CDR1 and CDR2 are SGHRS and YFSETQ. Trimming took 6 bases from V and 3 from J, leaving 19 bases between them. The CDR3 DNA sequence: TGCGCCAGCAAGATCCTTGGGGGGATATACTACGAGCAGTACTTC. Its translation: CASKILGGIYYEQYF.

This chain joins TRBV7-3 and TRBJ1-1; D unresolved. Between the trimmed V and J ends, which lost 4 bases and 11 bases, there was a span of 17 bases. This CDR3 has 13 amino acids. Germline CDR1 is SGHTA and CDR2 is FQGTGA. CDR3 sequence: CASSSPNSGEAFF. In nucleotides, the CDR3 is TGTGCCAGCAGCTCCCCCAACAGCGGCGAGGCTTTCTTT.

About this clone: Other DNA sequences within the sample encode an identical CDR3. The V call is TRBV5-1, the J call TRBJ2-5, with a tentative D call TRBD1 (5 bases). The CDR3 has 14 amino acids. Germline loops: CDR1 SGHRS, CDR2 YFSETQ. The V end was cut by 0 bases, the J end by 2 bases, with 8 bases between. The CDR3 nucleotides are TGCGCCAGCAGCTTGGGACAGACTCAAGAGACCCAGTACTTC. As protein: CASSLGQTQETQYF. Based on the CDR3 plus reference TRBV5-1 and TRBJ2-5, the full variable domain is KAGVTQTPRYLIKTRGQQVTLSCSPISGHRSVSWYQQTPGQGLQFLFEYFSETQRNKGNFPGRFSGRQFSNSRSEMNVSTLELGDSALYLCASSLGQTQETQYFGPGTRLLVL.

The genes are TRBV28 and TRBJ2-7, with D perhaps matching TRBD1 (5 bases). V lost 6 bases to trimming and J lost 3 bases, with 15 bases between them. Per germline, CDR1 MDHEN and CDR2 SYDVKM. This CDR3 contains 14 residues. In DNA form, the CDR3 reads TGTGCCAGCAGACCAGGGATAGATTACTACGAGCAGTACTTC. Protein: CASRPGIDYYEQYF.

This chain links TRBV7-9 with TRBJ2-7, with D perhaps TRBD1 (6 bases). The V end lost 8 bases, the J end lost 6 bases, and 20 bases lay between the germline ends. The CDR3 length is 14 residues. Germline values: CDR1 SEHNR, CDR2 FQNEAQ (reference sequence). The CDR3 is CASLPGENRVEQYF. The CDR3 nucleotides are TGTGCCAGCCTCCCCGGGGAAAACAGGGTCGAGCAGTACTTC. The full variable domain, rest sourced from reference TRBV7-9 and TRBJ2-7, is DTGVSQNPRHKITKRGQNVTFRCDPISEHNRLYWYRQTLGQGPEFLTYFQNEAQLEKSRLLSDRFSAERPKGSFSTLEIQRTEQGDSAMYLCASLPGENRVEQYFGPGTRLTVT.

The chain recombines TRBV18 with TRBJ2-7; weak D call: TRBD2 (5 bases). The germline V gene encodes CDR1 KGHSH and CDR2 LQKENI. Trimming pared 6 bases from V and 0 bases from J, leaving 12 bases between. CDR3 length: 14 residues. CDR3: CASSPGRGSYEQYF. The CDR3 DNA follows: TGTGCCAGCTCCCCAGGACGGGGCTCCTACGAGCAGTACTTC.

This rearrangement joins TRBV28 to TRBJ2-3; D unclear. There are 12 residues in the CDR3. Trimming took off 5 bases at V and 2 bases at J, with 5 bases between the two ends. The V gene's germline CDR1 is MDHEN and CDR2 SYDVKM. The CDR3 spells CASSVLTDTQYF. The CDR3, as DNA: TGTGCCAGCAGTGTACTCACAGATACGCAGTATTTT.

This sequence joins TRBV2 and TRBJ1-4; the D is unclear. Germline V gene data show CDR1 as SNHLY and CDR2 as FYNNEI. The CDR3 runs to 14 residues. Trimming left V 1 base short and J 10 bases short, with 13 bases between. CDR3 sequence reads: CASSEGQDWAKLFF. In DNA, the CDR3 is TGTGCCAGCAGTGAAGGGCAGGACTGGGCAAAACTGTTTTTT.

The rearrangement uses TRBV2 and TRBJ1-1, with 8 nucleotides matching TRBD1. The CDR3 covers 16 residues. The J segment lost 6 bases and the V segment lost 1 base, leaving 10 bases of the junction unmatched. Germline V gene lookup returns CDR1 SNHLY and CDR2 FYNNEI. The CDR3 is CASSEGQGARSAEAFF. In DNA form, the CDR3 reads TGTGCCAGCAGTGAAGGGCAGGGGGCTAGGTCGGCTGAAGCTTTCTTT.

The chain is built from TRBV19 and TRBJ1-5; TRBD1 aligns across 8 bases. Germline V gene data show CDR1 as LNHDA and CDR2 as SQIVND (reference sequence). V lost 3 bases and J lost 7; bases outside the gene matches: 8. This CDR3 comprises 15 residues. The CDR3 spells CASSMGRAGGQPQHF. DNA of the CDR3: TGTGCCAGTAGTATGGGGAGGGCAGGGGGCCAGCCCCAGCATTTT.

The V and J genes are TRBV28 and TRBJ2-7; D gene unclear. From germline, CDR1 is MDHEN and CDR2 SYDVKM. Between the trimmed V and J ends, which lost 3 bases and 3 bases, there was a span of 6 bases. CDR3 size: 12 residues. The CDR3 nucleotides are TGTGCCAGCAGTTTCGCCGGCTACGAGCAGTACTTC. Its protein product is CASSFAGYEQYF. The whole variable domain, filled in from reference TRBV28 and TRBJ2-7, reads DVKVTQSSRYLVKRTGEKVFLECVQDMDHENMFWYRQDPGLGLRLIYFSYDVKMKEKGDIPEGYSVSREKKERFSLILESASTNQTSMYLCASSFAGYEQYFGPGTRLTVT.

The chain combines TRBV7-3 with TRBJ1-1; D ambiguous. V dropped 5 bases and J dropped 3 bases, with 10 bases sitting between them. This CDR3 comprises 13 residues. Looked up from germline, CDR1 is SGHTA and CDR2 is FQGTGA. The CDR3 DNA is TGTGCCAGCAGCCCTGACATTTACACTGAAGCTTTCTTT. This codes for CASSPDIYTEAFF.

The chain links TRBV4-1 to TRBJ1-5; the D gene is possibly TRBD1 (5 bases). From germline, CDR1 is MGHRA and CDR2 YSYEKL. Trimming took 2 bases from V and 0 from J, leaving 8 bases between them. There are 15 residues in the CDR3. The chain's CDR3 is CASSQRGFSNQPQHF. The CDR3 DNA is TGCGCCAGCAGCCAAAGGGGTTTTAGCAATCAGCCCCAGCATTTT.

The V and J genes are TRBV12-3 or TRBV12-4 and TRBJ2-2; D unresolved. The length of the CDR3 is 13 residues. Trimming cost V 5 bases and J 5 bases, with 9 bases left between them. The CDR3 here is CASSKSLTGELFF. Here the CDR3 DNA reads TGTGCCAGCAGTAAGAGCCTGACCGGGGAGCTGTTTTTT.

This chain links TRBV3-1 (or the pseudogene TRBV3-2) with TRBJ2-7, with TRBD2 identical over 12 bases. The junction had 6 bases not matched to a gene; V was cut back by 4 bases and J by 5 bases. In germline, CDR1 is LGHDT, CDR2 YNNKEL (reference sequence). The CDR3 consists of 15 residues. CDR3 region: CASSPLAGGPDEQYF. For the CDR3, the DNA is TGTGCCAGCAGCCCCCTAGCGGGGGGGCCGGACGAGCAGTACTTC.

This chain joins TRBV30 and TRBJ1-3; D ambiguous. This CDR3 comprises 15 residues. Germline CDR1 GTSNPN, CDR2 SVGIG (reference sequence). The ends were cut back, 0 bases at V and 2 bases at J, with 11 bases in the middle. The CDR3 loop is CAWSVRGGPGNTIYF. The DNA of the CDR3 is TGTGCCTGGAGTGTGCGGGGAGGACCTGGAAACACCATATATTTT.

This chain links TRBV28 with TRBJ2-7; D remains unclear. CDR1 is MDHEN, CDR2 SYDVKM, per germline. CDR3 length: 11 amino acids. V lost 6 bases and J 4 bases, leaving 7 bases between the germline ends. CDR3 sequence: CASSPKYEQYF. The DNA for the CDR3 is TGTGCCAGCAGCCCCAAATACGAGCAGTACTTC. Using reference TRBV28 and TRBJ2-7 for the parts outside the CDR3, the full variable domain is DVKVTQSSRYLVKRTGEKVFLECVQDMDHENMFWYRQDPGLGLRLIYFSYDVKMKEKGDIPEGYSVSREKKERFSLILESASTNQTSMYLCASSPKYEQYFGPGTRLTVT.

Notes on this clone: Mismatch with germline at one junction end may stem from a read error. The chain employs TRBV7-3 and TRBJ2-2; 9 positions match TRBD2. CDR1 and CDR2 from the germline V gene are SGHTA and FQGTGA. The CDR3 runs to 16 residues. CDR3 sequence (DNA): TGTGCCAGCAGCATAACACTAGCGGGGAACACCGGGGAGCTGTTTTTT. The encoded protein is CASSITLAGNTGELFF.

The V call is TRBV4-2, the J call TRBJ1-5; no clear D gene. The V and J ends lost 1 base and 5 bases respectively, with 9 bases between them. Germline CDR1 reads LGHNA; CDR2 reads YNFKEQ. The CDR3 contains 14 residues. In DNA form, the CDR3 reads TGTGCCAGCAGCCAAGCCCGGCAGGATCAGCCCCAGCATTTT. Protein sequence: CASSQARQDQPQHF.

This rearrangement joins TRBV6-5 to TRBJ2-1; 7 nucleotides agree with TRBD2. From germline, CDR1 is MNHEY and CDR2 SVGAGI. The trim removed 7 bases at V and 0 bases at J, leaving 6 bases unmatched. This CDR3 is 15 amino acids long. The CDR3 sequence is CASKVQRDSYNEQFF. The CDR3 region has the DNA TGTGCCAGCAAAGTTCAGCGGGACTCCTACAATGAGCAGTTCTTC.

V usage is TRBV3-1 (or the pseudogene TRBV3-2) and J usage is TRBJ2-1, with TRBD1 matching 8 bases. Germline trimming cut 7 bases from V and 2 bases from J; bases unmatched to any gene: 7. The CDR3 is made up of 15 amino acids. The germline V gene has CDR1 LGHDT and CDR2 YNNKEL (reference sequence). CDR3 loop: CASTLRDRTYNEQFF. DNA for the CDR3: TGTGCCAGCACCCTCCGGGACAGGACCTACAATGAGCAGTTCTTC.